A selection of T cell receptor beta chains follows, all from one sample in a study of control samples from healthy donors and cancer patients. Here immunoSEQ multiplex PCR was the method, and the copy in TCRdb shows in-frame clones only, minus some. The table lists approximately 80,000 clones, 91% of them singletons. The specimen sequenced was blood. These receptors originate from a man aged 25 to 40 in good health. CDR3s include the opening cysteine and the closing phenylalanine or tryptophan. A D gene is named only where the DNA matches it firmly. Expanded clones are given a class, and other clones once, few, many or no size at all.

TRBV7-9,NA,TRBJ1-2,NA,CASTGTGYGYTF,TGTGCCAGTACCGGCACAGGTTATGGCTACACCTTC
TRBV29-1,NA,TRBJ1-6,NA,CSVSKGENSPLHF,TGCAGCGTCTCTAAGGGCGAGAATTCACCCCTCCACTTT
TRBV27,NA,TRBJ2-6,NA,CASSLGGSGANVLTF,TGTGCCAGCAGTTTAGGAGGCTCTGGGGCCAACGTCCTGACTTTC
TRBV19,NA,TRBJ2-5,NA,CASSMGNRPQETQYF,TGTGCCAGTAGTATGGGTAACAGACCACAAGAGACCCAGTACTTC
TRBV12-5,TRBD2,TRBJ2-1,NA,CASGLAAGGPYNEQFF,TGTGCTAGTGGTTTGGCTGCGGGGGGGCCCTACAATGAGCAGTTCTTC
TRBV5-6,NA,TRBJ2-1,NA,CASSWRPNEQFF,TGTGCCAGCAGCTGGAGACCCAATGAGCAGTTCTTC
TRBV30,NA,TRBJ2-2,NA,CAWGMTGELFF,TGTGCCTGGGGCATGACCGGGGAGCTGTTTTTT
TRBV3-1/TRBV3-2,NA,TRBJ2-5,NA,CASSQDKETQYF,TGTGCCAGCAGCCAAGATAAGGAGACCCAGTACTTC
TRBV5-1,TRBD1,TRBJ2-2,NA,CASSPRTGINTGELFF,TGCGCCAGCAGCCCCAGGACAGGAATTAACACCGGGGAGCTGTTTTTT
TRBV6-2/TRBV6-3,NA,TRBJ2-2,NA,CASSLGSTGELFF,TGTGCCAGCAGCCTCGGTTCCACCGGGGAGCTGTTTTTT
TRBV6-4,TRBD1,TRBJ1-6,NA,CASSEAQGRNSPLHF,TGTGCCAGCAGTGAAGCACAGGGGAGGAATTCACCCCTCCACTTT
TRBV19,NA,TRBJ2-3,NA,CASSTGVTDTQYF,TGTGCCAGTAGTACGGGGGTCACAGATACGCAGTATTTT
TRBV18,NA,TRBJ1-3,NA,CASSPPEKVGRTHSGNTIYF,TGTGCCAGCTCACCACCGGAAAAGGTGGGTCGGACCCACTCTGGAAACACCATATATTTT
TRBV4-1,TRBD2,TRBJ2-7,NA,CASSQDRGLGYEQYF,TGCGCCAGCAGCCAAGACCGGGGACTAGGTTACGAGCAGTACTTC
TRBV7-2,NA,TRBJ2-1,NA,CASSLQGWMVGNEQFF,TGTGCCAGCAGCTTACAGGGTTGGATGGTAGGCAATGAGCAGTTCTTC
TRBV2,NA,TRBJ1-5,NA,CASRTGGEVQPQHF,TGTGCCAGCAGGACTGGGGGCGAGGTTCAGCCCCAGCATTTT
TRBV4-3,TRBD2,TRBJ2-1,few,CASSPALAGGQNEQFF,TGCGCCAGCAGCCCCGCTCTAGCGGGGGGGCAGAATGAGCAGTTCTTC
TRBV28,TRBD1,TRBJ1-1,NA,CASSPPTGVSTEAFF,TGTGCCAGCAGTCCTCCGACAGGGGTTAGCACTGAAGCTTTCTTT
TRBV7-9,TRBD1,TRBJ1-2,NA,CASSHLRDRGNYGYTF,TGTGCCAGCAGCCACCTCCGGGACAGGGGTAACTATGGCTACACCTTC
TRBV6-5,TRBD1,TRBJ2-7,NA,CASSLGQGSYEQYF,TGTGCCAGCAGTCTTGGACAGGGGTCCTACGAGCAGTACTTC
TRBV19,TRBD1,TRBJ2-3,NA,CASSSNRGVFTDTQYF,TGTGCCAGTAGTTCGAACAGGGGAGTGTTCACAGATACGCAGTATTTT
TRBV11-2,NA,TRBJ1-1,NA,CASSRRVFRTEAFF,TGTGCCAGCAGCCGGAGGGTTTTTAGGACTGAAGCTTTCTTT
TRBV4-2,NA,TRBJ1-1,once,CASSHEQGRNTEAFF,TGTGCCAGCAGCCACGAACAGGGTAGGAACACTGAAGCTTTCTTT
TRBV6-1,NA,TRBJ1-5,few,CASSEARWGLSNQPQHF,TGTGCCAGCAGTGAAGCGCGCTGGGGGTTGAGCAATCAGCCCCAGCATTTT
TRBV4-1,NA,TRBJ1-2,NA,CASSMQGPDSNYGYTF,TGCGCCAGCAGCATGCAAGGCCCCGACAGTAACTATGGCTACACCTTC
TRBV7-6,TRBD1,TRBJ2-3,NA,CASSSTGTGAAGTQYF,TGTGCCAGCAGCTCCACCGGGACAGGGGCCGCGGGTACGCAGTATTTT
TRBV29-1,NA,TRBJ2-7,NA,CSVEGGGLEQYF,TGCAGCGTTGAAGGGGGGGGGCTCGAGCAGTACTTC
TRBV27,NA,TRBJ2-3,NA,CASRPDFRDTQYF,TGTGCCAGCAGACCCGACTTCAGGGATACGCAGTATTTT
TRBV24-1,NA,TRBJ1-1,NA,CATSGGLNTEAFF,TGTGCCACCAGTGGGGGACTGAACACTGAAGCTTTCTTT
TRBV3-1/TRBV3-2,TRBD2,TRBJ2-2,once,CASSRNPGLAGFVSAGELFF,TGTGCCAGCAGCCGAAATCCGGGACTAGCGGGTTTTGTTTCGGCCGGGGAGCTGTTTTTT
TRBV6-5,TRBD1,TRBJ2-3,NA,CASSLTGATDTQYF,TGTGCCAGCAGTCTGACAGGGGCCACAGATACGCAGTATTTT
TRBV19,NA,TRBJ2-7,NA,CASSRGWGGSYEQYF,TGTGCCAGTAGTAGAGGGTGGGGCGGATCCTACGAGCAGTACTTC
TRBV7-9,NA,TRBJ1-2,NA,CASSLSPVYGYTF,TGTGCCAGCAGCTTAAGCCCGGTCTATGGCTACACCTTC
TRBV7-8,NA,TRBJ2-5,NA,CASGALRGTQYF,TGTGCCAGCGGGGCTCTTAGGGGGACCCAGTACTTC
TRBV27,TRBD2,TRBJ2-2,NA,CASSLSGRGFGELFF,TGTGCCAGCAGTTTAAGCGGGAGAGGGTTCGGGGAGCTGTTTTTT
TRBV5-6,TRBD1,TRBJ2-2,NA,CASSLLGTGGDGELFF,TGTGCCAGCAGCTTGCTGGGGACAGGGGGTGACGGGGAGCTGTTTTTT
TRBV30,NA,TRBJ1-2,NA,CAWSVRATGNYGYTF,TGTGCCTGGAGTGTAAGGGCAACAGGGAACTATGGCTACACCTTC
TRBV28,NA,TRBJ1-1,NA,CASSSLLTRMIGNTEAFF,TGTGCCAGCAGTTCACTGCTGACCCGAATGATAGGGAACACTGAAGCTTTCTTT
TRBV3-1/TRBV3-2,NA,TRBJ1-3,NA,CASSQVPSGNTIYF,TGTGCCAGCAGCCAAGTACCCTCTGGAAACACCATATATTTT
TRBV6-6,NA,TRBJ1-6,NA,CASSYAGVGSPLHF,TGTGCCAGCAGTTACGCAGGGGTGGGTTCACCCCTCCACTTT
TRBV6-2/TRBV6-3,NA,TRBJ1-3,NA,CASSRSVGSGGNTIYF,TGTGCCAGCAGCAGGTCTGTCGGTAGCGGTGGAAACACCATATATTTT